This T cell receptor beta chain stems from a study of T cells in Graves' hyperthyroidism and ophthalmopathy. The study, taken as a whole, reports: In the blood, most expanded thyroid clonotypes above 0.001 appeared as well.

The TCR beta CDR3 regions underwent amplification using RNA transcripts as the source. The HTBI primer set drove a first-round RT-PCR of the TCR CDR3. Each CDR3 protein gets one entry after TCRdb re-called the multiplex PCR reads with MiXCR. Among 300,000 to 450,000 distinct CDR3 sequences, about 15% were seen once, and the ten largest hold approximately 32%. This clonotype was picked up many times. The antigen remains undetermined. Participants, patients aged 18 to 65, had newly diagnosed hyperthyroidism with a duration under 2 months. Uncontrolled infection, other autoimmune disease, pregnancy or lactation excluded patients. Fresh 10 ml peripheral blood yielded PBMCs. CDR3 length: 15 residues. The trim removed 0 bases at V and 5 bases at J, leaving 3 bases unmatched. Germline assignment: CDR1 SGHKS and CDR2 YYEKEE (reference sequence).

The TCR originated in a woman in her 30s with Graves' hyperthyroidism. The chain couples TRBV5-5 to TRBJ1-5; 9 nucleotides match TRBD1. Sequences were obtained from blood. CDR3 DNA: TGTGCCAGCAGCTTGGGGACAGGGGTTCATCAGCCCCAGCATTTT. It specifies CASSLGTGVHQPQHF.